The next 17 T cell receptor beta chains were all read from a single sample in a study of T-cell reconstitution after alpha-beta-depleted transplantation in children. A library of TCRbeta sequences, prepared with unique molecular identifiers, was generated. TCRdb called the PCR reads again in MiXCR, with one record for every CDR3 protein. The sample consists of some 300,000 distinct CDR3 sequences, approximately 10% of them appearing once. The sample was PBMCs from the stem cell graft donor, taken from the stem cell graft. The receptors originated from a human donor who donated a stem cell graft to a child with acute lymphoblastic leukemia.

The chain carries TRBV5-1 and TRBJ2-1, with 9 positions matching TRBD2. The CDR3 totals 17 residues. The germline V gene has CDR1 SGHRS and CDR2 YFSETQ. The ends lost 7 bases at V and 5 bases at J; junction bases unmatched: 16. The CDR3 here is CASHGQVRTSDDNEQFF. The CDR3 bases are TGCGCCAGCCATGGACAGGTCCGGACTAGCGACGACAATGAGCAGTTCTTC.

This clonotype was picked up a small number of times. The chain recombines TRBV30 with TRBJ1-5; possible D gene TRBD1, 5 bases. V was shortened by 0 bases and J by 7 bases, with 13 bases between the two germline ends. The CDR3 has 14 residues. Per the germline V gene, CDR1 is GTSNPN and CDR2 is SVGIG (reference sequence). Here the CDR3 reads CAWSVGGGRQPQHF. CDR3 sequence (DNA): TGTGCCTGGAGTGTAGGCGGGGGGAGGCAGCCCCAGCATTTT.

This clonotype was seen a handful of times. J is TRBJ2-1 and V is TRBV29-1; TRBD2 matches at 7 bases. Germline V gene sequence: CDR1 SQVTM, CDR2 ANQGSEA. V dropped 2 bases and J dropped 6; count of bases not matched to a gene: 13. This CDR3 has 16 amino acids. CDR3 nucleotides: TGCAGCGTTGAATCGGGTTCGGGAGGAATTGGCAATGAGCAGTTCTTC. This codes for CSVESGSGGIGNEQFF.

The chain recombines TRBV7-9 with TRBJ2-1, with a possible D match to TRBD2 (6 bases). Germline V gene data show CDR1 as SEHNR and CDR2 as FQNEAQ (reference sequence). Between the trimmed V and J ends, which lost 7 bases and 5 bases, there was a span of 15 bases. The CDR3 has 14 residues. CDR3: CASKTSGTDNEQFF. The CDR3 nucleotides read TGTGCCAGCAAAACTTCCGGGACTGACAATGAGCAGTTCTTC. Combining the CDR3 with reference TRBV7-9 and TRBJ2-1 gives the whole variable domain DTGVSQNPRHKITKRGQNVTFRCDPISEHNRLYWYRQTLGQGPEFLTYFQNEAQLEKSRLLSDRFSAERPKGSFSTLEIQRTEQGDSAMYLCASKTSGTDNEQFFGPGTRLTVL.

This clonotype was counted a few times. The rearrangement links TRBV20-1 to TRBJ1-3; D call uncertain. Germline CDR1 is DFQATT and CDR2 is SNEGSKA (reference sequence). The V end lost 3 bases, the J end lost 4 bases, and 10 bases lay between the germline ends. This CDR3 region has 13 residues. The CDR3 nucleotides read TGCAGTGCTAGGGACTTGGAAGGAAACACCATATATTTT. Protein product: CSARDLEGNTIYF.

The chain couples TRBV29-1 to TRBJ2-7; 10 positions agree with TRBD1. Germline CDR1 reads SQVTM; CDR2 reads ANQGSEA. The V and J ends lost 4 bases and 1 base, in that order; junction bases with no gene match: 4. The CDR3 runs to 14 residues. CDR3 sequence: CSVAGGQGSYEQYF. The CDR3 nucleotides are TGCAGCGTTGCGGGGGGACAGGGGTCCTACGAGCAGTACTTC.

In this sample, this clonotype turned up a few times. V and J are TRBV12-3 or TRBV12-4 and TRBJ2-2; 9 bases are shared with TRBD1. This CDR3 region has 15 residues. V gave up 4 bases and J gave up 4 bases; unmatched junction bases: 4. The CDR3 nucleotides read TGTGCCAGCAGTTCGGGACAGGGACTCACCGGGGAGCTGTTTTTT. It specifies CASSSGQGLTGELFF.

This clonotype was detected only a few times. J is TRBJ2-7 and V is TRBV6-5; 7 bases are shared with TRBD2. The CDR3 has 15 residues. The germline gives CDR1 MNHEY, CDR2 SVGAGI. Trimming took 0 bases from V and 7 from J; bases not matched to a gene: 9. The DNA of the CDR3 is TGTGCCAGCAGTTACTCGAAGGCGGGAGCAGGAGAGCAGTACTTC. Amino acids: CASSYSKAGAGEQYF.

This clonotype was seen repeatedly, ten times or more. The chain recombines TRBV7-2 with TRBJ2-7; D possibly corresponds to TRBD2 (6 bases). Trimming left V 0 bases short and J 0 bases short, with 6 bases between. CDR3 length: 14 amino acids. CDR1 SGHTA and CDR2 FQGNSA come from the germline V gene. The CDR3 DNA follows: TGTGCCAGCAGCTTAGCGGGAGGCTCCTACGAGCAGTACTTC. Its translation: CASSLAGGSYEQYF.

The chain recombines TRBV11-1 with TRBJ2-7; D possibly uses TRBD1 or TRBD2 (10 bases each). This CDR3 has 21 residues. Germline V gene data show CDR1 as SGHAT and CDR2 as FQDESV (reference sequence). Trimming took 5 bases from V and 5 from J, leaving 37 bases between them. CDR3 protein: CASSVDPARGQGLAGVHEQYF. The CDR3 DNA is TGTGCCAGCAGCGTAGACCCCGCCCGGGGACAGGGGCTAGCGGGAGTTCACGAGCAGTACTTC.

The rearrangement links TRBV7-9 to TRBJ2-5; 8 bases are shared with TRBD2. This CDR3 is 15 amino acids long. The trim removed 1 base at V and 4 bases at J, leaving 5 bases unmatched. Germline V gene sequence: CDR1 SEHNR, CDR2 FQNEAQ (reference sequence). The CDR3 region has the DNA TGTGCCAGCAGCTTAGAGTACGGGAGGGGAGAGACCCAGTACTTC. Translated: CASSLEYGRGETQYF.

This sequence joins TRBV6-5 and TRBJ2-7; TRBD1 matches 8 bases. CDR3 length: 16 amino acids. Unmatched junction bases numbered 10, after V lost 1 base and J lost 5 bases. Germline V lookup: CDR1 MNHEY, CDR2 SVGAGI. CDR3 region: CASSYFDRGVDHEQYF. As DNA, the CDR3 is TGTGCCAGCAGTTACTTCGACAGGGGAGTTGACCACGAGCAGTACTTC.

The chain joins TRBV6-1 to TRBJ1-5; a possible D gene is TRBD1 (5 bases). Trimming took off 3 bases at V and 0 bases at J, with 9 bases between the two ends. Germline loops: CDR1 MNHNS, CDR2 SASEGT. The CDR3 loop spans 15 amino acids. Here the CDR3 reads CASSDREDSNQPQHF. The CDR3 nucleotides are TGTGCCAGCAGTGACAGGGAAGATAGCAATCAGCCCCAGCATTTT.

This clonotype has at least ten counts. The chain links TRBV29-1 to TRBJ2-7, with D maybe TRBD2 (6 bases). The germline V gene encodes CDR1 SQVTM and CDR2 ANQGSEA. The germline V and J ends were trimmed by 3 bases and 6 bases, with 12 bases remaining between them. This CDR3 has 12 amino acids. The CDR3 nucleotides read TGCAGCGTTGACGAGGGCGGGACCGAGCAGTACTTC. Translating it yields CSVDEGGTEQYF.

For this clonotype: Its ends do not fully match the called genes, so a read error is possible. The chain carries TRBV7-6 and TRBJ2-4; 9 nucleotides agree with TRBD2. The CDR3 contains 17 residues. Per the germline V gene, CDR1 is SGHVS and CDR2 is FNYEAQ. This CDR3 reads CASSLARGGIAKNMQYF. In nucleotides, the CDR3 is TGTGCCAGCAGCTTAGCGCGGGGGGGAATAGCCAAAAACATGCAGTACTTC.

This clonotype has more than one count but fewer than ten. This sequence joins TRBV19 and TRBJ1-5, with D possibly being TRBD1 (5 bases). The ends were cut back, 10 bases at V and 6 bases at J, with 13 bases in the middle. The CDR3 loop spans 12 amino acids. Looked up from germline, CDR1 is LNHDA and CDR2 is SQIVND (reference sequence). As DNA, the CDR3 is TGTGCCACCAAGACAGCGTTTCAGCCCCAGCATTTT. This codes for CATKTAFQPQHF.

Details on this clonotype: A much more abundant neighbour one base away suggests this may be a read error. This chain connects TRBV12-3 or TRBV12-4 to TRBJ2-7; D call uncertain. The CDR3 runs to 15 residues. The CDR3 protein is CASGLPQINHPEQYF. DNA for the CDR3: TGTGCCAGCGGTTTACCTCAAATAAACCACCCCGAGCAGTACTTC.